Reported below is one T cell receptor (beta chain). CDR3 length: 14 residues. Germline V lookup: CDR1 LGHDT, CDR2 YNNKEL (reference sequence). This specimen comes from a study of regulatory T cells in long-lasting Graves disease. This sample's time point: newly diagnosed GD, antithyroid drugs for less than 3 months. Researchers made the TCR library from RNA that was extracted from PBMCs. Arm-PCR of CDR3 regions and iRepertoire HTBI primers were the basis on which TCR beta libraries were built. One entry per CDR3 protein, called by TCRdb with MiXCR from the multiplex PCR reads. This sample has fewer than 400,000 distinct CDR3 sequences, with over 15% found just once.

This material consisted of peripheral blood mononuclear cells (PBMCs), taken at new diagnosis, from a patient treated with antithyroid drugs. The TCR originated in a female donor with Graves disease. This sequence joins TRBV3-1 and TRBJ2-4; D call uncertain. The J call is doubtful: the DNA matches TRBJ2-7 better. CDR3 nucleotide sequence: TGTGCCAGCAGCCAGGGCAAAGGTAGTCACGAGCAGTACTTC. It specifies CASSQGKGSHEQYF.